This TCR beta chain was identified during a study of blood T cells in healthy people across ages. At the level of the study: Per every two T cells, about one barcoded beta molecule was captured by template switching. Study-wide results and caveats: Estimates of diversity drawn from one million T cells were considered underestimates.

A word on this clonotype: Its antigen is unidentified.

Healthy individuals of Caucasian origin from Russia, aged roughly 6 to 100, served as donors. The authors ran a second PCR of about 7 to 11 cycles using a sample-barcoded 5' primer and a J-beta primer mix. TCRdb reprocessed the 5' RACE reads via MiXCR and lists one record per CDR3 protein. The table has about 1.8 million distinct CDR3 sequences, about 50% seen once. The V end was cut by 3 bases, the J end by 5 bases, with 16 bases between. CDR3 size: 15 residues. The germline V gene has CDR1 SEHNR and CDR2 FQNEAQ (reference sequence). This clonotype was sampled from a middle-aged woman in good health. Material for sequencing was blood. This chain links TRBV7-9 with TRBJ2-5, with a weak D call TRBD1 (6 bases). This chain's CDR3 is CASSFRGRGCETQYF. The CDR3 DNA reads as TGTGCCAGCAGCTTCAGGGGCAGGGGTTGTGAGACCCAGTACTTC.